This TCR beta chain was captured by sequencing in a study of radiotherapy plus CTLA-4 blockade in lung cancer. The wider study: Objective responses emerged in under 20% of patients, and 30% to 40% attained disease control.

Assay: immunoSEQ multiplex PCR; the TCRdb copy retains only in-frame clones and omits some. The table shows about 85,000 clones, with 70% to 90% occurring only once. The germline gives CDR1 SGHVS, CDR2 FQNEAQ. The trim removed 3 bases at V and 0 bases at J, leaving 4 bases unmatched. This CDR3 has 16 residues. The chain couples TRBV7-8 to TRBJ1-5; 8 bases agree with TRBD1. The receptor comes from a human donor with non-small cell lung cancer who had a partial response to radiotherapy plus ipilimumab. The input for sequencing was peripheral blood, taken from a patient treated with radiotherapy plus ipilimumab. This CDR3 reads CASSFLQGVSNQPQHF. The CDR3 DNA reads TGTGCCAGCAGCTTCTTACAGGGGGTTAGCAATCAGCCCCAGCATTTT.